The rows below give T cell receptor beta chains drawn from one sample of a study of immune evolution from preneoplasia to lung adenocarcinoma. This table comes from immunoSEQ multiplex PCR, and its TCRdb copy is limited to in-frame clones, with some not included. The data contain more than 2,500 clones, roughly nine tenths of them seen just once; the ten biggest clones take up 3.4%. The sequenced sample was FFPE adjacent normal lung tissue. These receptors all come from a person aged 70 to 85 with lung adenocarcinoma. Both conserved end residues are trimmed from each CDR3. Fields, in order: V gene, J gene, CDR3 protein.

TRBV19	TRBJ1-3	ASTRREAGYTIY
TRBV2	TRBJ2-5	ASSEGFSGSEETQY
TRBV30	TRBJ1-2	AWSVGQGVFGYT
TRBV21-1	TRBJ2-6	ARPKGDSGANVLT
TRBV5-6	TRBJ1-1	ASSSLRVNTEAF
TRBV2	TRBJ1-1	ASSVGRANTEAF
TRBV28	TRBJ2-7	ASSPGQGGYEQY
TRBV28	TRBJ1-5	ASMEHGNQPQH
TRBV28	TRBJ1-2	ASYGGVSYGYT
TRBV27	TRBJ2-4	ASKELAKNIQY
TRBV7-2	TRBJ2-7	ASSLTRQTGQY
TRBV6-1	TRBJ1-5	ASSGEVRQPQH
TRBV5-1	TRBJ1-5	ASSLSGGSNQPQH
TRBV6-4	TRBJ2-2	ASSDSGASNTGELF
TRBV5-4	TRBJ2-7	ASSRDSHYEQY
TRBV7-2	TRBJ2-5	ASSLVSVETQY
TRBV11-2	TRBJ2-1	ASSKTSGSYSEQF
TRBV2	TRBJ1-1	ASSEGGGLTEAF
TRBV2	TRBJ2-7	ASSESIFGRVR
TRBV4-1	TRBJ1-3	ASMRTGGSGNTIY
TRBV30	TRBJ1-5	AWSVSDQPQH
TRBV30	TRBJ2-5	AWSERGGTLETQY
TRBV5-1	TRBJ1-1	ASSLAAGSMNTEAF
TRBV28	TRBJ2-2	AAGVTGELF
TRBV5-4	TRBJ1-3	ASSLQGRSGNTIY
TRBV11-2	TRBJ2-7	ASSWGQGYEQY
TRBV11-3	TRBJ1-2	ASSSNPGQGSNYGYT
TRBV28	TRBJ2-7	ASSLSSSGALGGQY